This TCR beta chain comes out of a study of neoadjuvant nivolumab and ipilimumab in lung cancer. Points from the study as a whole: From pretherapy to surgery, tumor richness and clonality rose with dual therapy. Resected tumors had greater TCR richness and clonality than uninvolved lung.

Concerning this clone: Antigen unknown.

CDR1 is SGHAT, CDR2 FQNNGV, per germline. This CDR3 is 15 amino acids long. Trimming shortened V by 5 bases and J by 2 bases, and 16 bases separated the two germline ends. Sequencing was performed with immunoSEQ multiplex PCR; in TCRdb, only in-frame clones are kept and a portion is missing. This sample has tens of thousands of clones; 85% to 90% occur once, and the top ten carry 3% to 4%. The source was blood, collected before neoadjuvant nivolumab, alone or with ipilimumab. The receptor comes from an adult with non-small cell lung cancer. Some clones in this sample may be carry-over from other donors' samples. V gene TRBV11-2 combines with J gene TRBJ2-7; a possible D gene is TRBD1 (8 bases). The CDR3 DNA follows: TGTGCCAGCAGCCGAGGACAGGGAGGGCCCTACGAGCAGTACTTC. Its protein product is CASSRGQGGPYEQYF.